This entry features one T cell receptor (beta chain) sequence. Its antigen is undetermined. CDR3 size: 16 residues. The J segment lost 5 bases and the V segment lost 5 bases, leaving 14 bases of the junction unmatched. The germline V gene has CDR1 MNHEY and CDR2 SVGAGI. Next came a second PCR, run for about 7 to 12 cycles, which used a sample-barcoded 5' primer along with a J-beta primer mix. TCRdb reprocessed the 5' RACE reads with MiXCR, giving one entry per CDR3 protein. Of some 800,000 distinct CDR3 sequences in the sample, around two fifths are singletons; the top ten hold approximately 20%. The data are from a study of blood T cells in healthy people across ages. The donors, aged roughly 6 to 90, were healthy Caucasians from Russia. Isolation per sample recovered at least 7 million PBMCs. Study-wide results and limits: The recorded TCR beta diversity per million T cells decreased in a roughly linear manner with age. Greater diversity and more naive CD4+ cells were seen in long-lived donors than in aged donors.

The genes are TRBV6-5 and TRBJ2-7; 8 bases are a match to TRBD1. This clonotype was obtained from a man in his sixties in good health. The specimen was blood. The CDR3 sequence is CASSSPGQASQDEQYF. For the CDR3, the DNA is TGTGCCAGCAGTAGTCCGGGACAGGCCTCCCAGGACGAGCAGTACTTC.